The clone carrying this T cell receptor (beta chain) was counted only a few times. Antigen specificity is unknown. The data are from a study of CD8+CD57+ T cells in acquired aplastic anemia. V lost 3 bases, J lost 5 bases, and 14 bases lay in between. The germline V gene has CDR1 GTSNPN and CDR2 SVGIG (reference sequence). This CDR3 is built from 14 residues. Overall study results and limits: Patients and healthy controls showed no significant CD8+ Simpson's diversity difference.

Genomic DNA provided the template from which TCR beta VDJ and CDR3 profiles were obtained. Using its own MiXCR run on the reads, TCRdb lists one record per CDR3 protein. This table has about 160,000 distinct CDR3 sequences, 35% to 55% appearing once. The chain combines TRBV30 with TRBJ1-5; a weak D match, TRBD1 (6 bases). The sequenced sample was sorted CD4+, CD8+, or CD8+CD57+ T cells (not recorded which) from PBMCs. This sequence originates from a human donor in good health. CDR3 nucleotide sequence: TGTGCCTGGAGCGACAGGAGGGTAGATCAGCCCCAGCATTTT. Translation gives CAWSDRRVDQPQHF.